The text below deals with one TCR beta chain. The sample comes from a study of blood T cell repertoires in COVID-19. The wider study: The samples span acute and convalescent COVID-19 from the United States, Italy and Spain.

As originally analysed: Amplifying reference gene primers gave estimates of nucleated cell counts. The method was immunoSEQ multiplex PCR; TCRdb's version includes in-frame clones alone and lacks a portion of them. The V and J calls and the clone size are those of that table, but D and trimming were determined from the DNA. The sample records approximately 250,000 clones, roughly 88% being singletons. Germline loops: CDR1 MNHNS, CDR2 SASEGT. V was cut by 2 bases and J by 3 bases, with 17 bases left in between. CDR3 length: 16 amino acids. This rearrangement joins TRBV6-1 to TRBJ2-7; tentative D call: TRBD1 (6 bases). The source of this sequence is a woman aged 30 to 39 who had recovered from COVID-19. Material for sequencing was PBMCs or T cells enriched from blood (not recorded which). The CDR3: CASSELGDRRYYEQYF. In DNA form, the CDR3 reads TGTGCCAGCAGTGAACTTGGTGACAGGAGATACTACGAGCAGTACTTC.